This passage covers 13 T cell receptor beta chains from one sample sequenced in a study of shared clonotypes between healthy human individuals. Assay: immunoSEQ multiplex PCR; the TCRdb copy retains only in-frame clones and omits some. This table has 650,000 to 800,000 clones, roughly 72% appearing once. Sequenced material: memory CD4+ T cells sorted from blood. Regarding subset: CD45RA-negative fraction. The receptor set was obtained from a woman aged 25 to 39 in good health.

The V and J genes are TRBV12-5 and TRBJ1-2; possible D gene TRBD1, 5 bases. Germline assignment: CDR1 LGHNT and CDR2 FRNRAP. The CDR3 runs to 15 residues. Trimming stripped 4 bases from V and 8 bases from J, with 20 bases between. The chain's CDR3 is CASGYSGMVTTGYTF. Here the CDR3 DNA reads TGTGCTAGTGGTTACTCAGGGATGGTTACGACGGGCTACACCTTC. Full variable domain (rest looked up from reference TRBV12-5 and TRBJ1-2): DARVTQTPRHKVTEMGQEVTMRCQPILGHNTVFWYRQTMMQGLELLAYFRNRAPLDDSGMPKDRFSAEMPDATLATLKIQPSEPRDSAVYFCASGYSGMVTTGYTFGSGTRLTVV.

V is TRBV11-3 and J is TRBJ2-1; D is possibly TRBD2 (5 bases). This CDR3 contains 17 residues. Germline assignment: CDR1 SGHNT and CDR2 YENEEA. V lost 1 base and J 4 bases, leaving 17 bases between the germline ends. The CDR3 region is CASSLGSGSGQYNEQFF. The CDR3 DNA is TGTGCCAGCAGCTTAGGGAGTGGGAGCGGCCAATACAATGAGCAGTTCTTC. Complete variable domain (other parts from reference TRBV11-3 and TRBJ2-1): EAGVVQSPRYKIIEKKQPVAFWCNPISGHNTLYWYLQNLGQGPELLIRYENEEAVDDSQLPKDRFSAERLKGVDSTLKIQPAELGDSAVYLCASSLGSGSGQYNEQFFGPGTRLTVL.

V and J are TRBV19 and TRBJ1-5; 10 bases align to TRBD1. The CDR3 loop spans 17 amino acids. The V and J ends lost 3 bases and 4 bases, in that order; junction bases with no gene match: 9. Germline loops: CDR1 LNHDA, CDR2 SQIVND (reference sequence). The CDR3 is CASSIELWTGGNQPQHF. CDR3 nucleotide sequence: TGTGCCAGTAGTATTGAACTTTGGACAGGGGGTAATCAGCCCCAGCATTTT.

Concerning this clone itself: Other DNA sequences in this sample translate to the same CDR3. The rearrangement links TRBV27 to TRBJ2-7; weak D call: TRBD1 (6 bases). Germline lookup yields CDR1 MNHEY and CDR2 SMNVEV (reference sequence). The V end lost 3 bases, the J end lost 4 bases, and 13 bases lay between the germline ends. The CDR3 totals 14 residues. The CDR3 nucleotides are TGTGCCAGCAGTTTCAGCCAGGGGCCATACGAGCAGTACTTC. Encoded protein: CASSFSQGPYEQYF.

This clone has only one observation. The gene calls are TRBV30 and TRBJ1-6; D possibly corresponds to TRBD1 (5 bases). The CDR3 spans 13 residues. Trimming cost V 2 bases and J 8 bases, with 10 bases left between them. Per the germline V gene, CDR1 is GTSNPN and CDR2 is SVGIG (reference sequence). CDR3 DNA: TGTGCCTGGAGTCCCAGGGTGGATTCACCCCTCCACTTT. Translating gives CAWSPRVDSPLHF.

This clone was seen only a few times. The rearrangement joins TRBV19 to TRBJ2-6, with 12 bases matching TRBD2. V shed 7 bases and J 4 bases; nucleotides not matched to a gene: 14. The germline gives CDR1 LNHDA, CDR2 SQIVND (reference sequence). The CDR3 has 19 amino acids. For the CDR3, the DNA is TGTGCCAGTATCACTTCACCCCGACTAGCGGGGGAGGGGGCCAACGTCCTGACTTTC. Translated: CASITSPRLAGEGANVLTF.

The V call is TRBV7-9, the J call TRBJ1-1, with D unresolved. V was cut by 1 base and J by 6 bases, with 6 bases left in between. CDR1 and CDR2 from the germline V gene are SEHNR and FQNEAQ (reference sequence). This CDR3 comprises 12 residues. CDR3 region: CASSLVEAEAFF. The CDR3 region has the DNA TGTGCCAGCAGCTTAGTTGAGGCTGAAGCTTTCTTT.

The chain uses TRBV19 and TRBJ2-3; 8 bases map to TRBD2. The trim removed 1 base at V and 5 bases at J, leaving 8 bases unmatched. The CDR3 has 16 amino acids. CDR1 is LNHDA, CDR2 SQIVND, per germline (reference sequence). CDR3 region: CASSIVGRLAGDTQYF. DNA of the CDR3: TGTGCCAGTAGTATAGTCGGTCGGCTAGCGGGAGATACGCAGTATTTT.

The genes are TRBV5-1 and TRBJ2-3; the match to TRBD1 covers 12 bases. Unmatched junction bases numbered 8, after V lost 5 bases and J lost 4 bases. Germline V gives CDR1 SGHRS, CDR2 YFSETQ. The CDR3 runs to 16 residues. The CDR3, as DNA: TGCGCCAGCAGAACCGGGACAGGGGGCGCTCCAGATACGCAGTATTTT. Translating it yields CASRTGTGGAPDTQYF.

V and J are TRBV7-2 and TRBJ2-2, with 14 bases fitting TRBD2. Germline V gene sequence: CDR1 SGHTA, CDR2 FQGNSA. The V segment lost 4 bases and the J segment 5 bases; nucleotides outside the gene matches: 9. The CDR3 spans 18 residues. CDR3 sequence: CASSSRGLAGVGTGELFF. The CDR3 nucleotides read TGTGCCAGCAGCTCCAGGGGACTAGCGGGAGTGGGAACCGGGGAGCTGTTTTTT.

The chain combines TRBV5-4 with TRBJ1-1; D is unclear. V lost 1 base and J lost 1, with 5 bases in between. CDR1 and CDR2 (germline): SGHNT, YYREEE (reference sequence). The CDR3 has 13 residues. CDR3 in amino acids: CASSLSKNTEAFF. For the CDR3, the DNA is TGTGCCAGCAGCTTGTCCAAGAACACTGAAGCTTTCTTT. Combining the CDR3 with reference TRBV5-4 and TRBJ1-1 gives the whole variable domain ETGVTQSPTHLIKTRGQQVTLRCSSQSGHNTVSWYQQALGQGPQFIFQYYREEENGRGNFPPRFSGLQFPNYSSELNVNALELDDSALYLCASSLSKNTEAFFGQGTRLTVV.

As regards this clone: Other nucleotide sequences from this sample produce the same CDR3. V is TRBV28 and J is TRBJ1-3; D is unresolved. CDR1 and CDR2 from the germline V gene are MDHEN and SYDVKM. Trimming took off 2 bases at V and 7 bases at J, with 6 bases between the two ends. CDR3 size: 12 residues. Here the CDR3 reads CASSLGGNTIYF. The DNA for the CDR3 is TGTGCCAGCAGTTTAGGTGGGAACACCATATATTTT.

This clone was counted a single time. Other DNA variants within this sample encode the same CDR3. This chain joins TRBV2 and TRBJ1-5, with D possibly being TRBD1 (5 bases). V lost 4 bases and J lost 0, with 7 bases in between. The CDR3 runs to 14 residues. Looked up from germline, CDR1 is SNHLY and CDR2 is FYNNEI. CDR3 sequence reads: CASSGGNSNQPQHF. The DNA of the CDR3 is TGTGCCAGCAGTGGGGGGAATAGCAATCAGCCCCAGCATTTT.